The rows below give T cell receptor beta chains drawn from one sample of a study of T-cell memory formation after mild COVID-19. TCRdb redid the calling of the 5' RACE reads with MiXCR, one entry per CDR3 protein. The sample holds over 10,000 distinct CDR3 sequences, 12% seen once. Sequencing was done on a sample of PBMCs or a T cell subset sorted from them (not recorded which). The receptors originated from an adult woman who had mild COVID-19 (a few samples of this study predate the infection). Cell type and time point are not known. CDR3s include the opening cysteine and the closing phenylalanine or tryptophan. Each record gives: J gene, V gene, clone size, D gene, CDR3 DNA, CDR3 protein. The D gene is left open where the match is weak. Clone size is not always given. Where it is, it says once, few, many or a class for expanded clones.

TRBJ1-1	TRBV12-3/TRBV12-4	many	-	TGTGCCAGCAGTTTCGAGGTTAGCGGCACTGAAGCTTTCTTT	CASSFEVSGTEAFF
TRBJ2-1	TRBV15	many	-	TGTGCCACCAGCAGAGATATTCAGGGAAGCTCCTACAATGAGCAGTTCTTC	CATSRDIQGSSYNEQFF
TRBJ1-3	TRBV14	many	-	TGTGCCAGCAGCCAAGATCGGGTGGCTGGAAACACCATATATTTT	CASSQDRVAGNTIYF
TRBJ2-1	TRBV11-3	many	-	TGTGCCAGCAGCCTCAGTAACTACAATGAGCAGTTCTTC	CASSLSNYNEQFF
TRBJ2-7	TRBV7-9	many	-	TGTGCCAGCAGCTGGCGGGACGAGCAGTACTTC	CASSWRDEQYF
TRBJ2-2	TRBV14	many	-	TGTGCCAGCAGCCCAGACATTACGAACACCGGGGAGCTGTTTTTT	CASSPDITNTGELFF
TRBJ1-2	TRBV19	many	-	TGTGCCAGTAGTATCGGGCTGAACTATGGCTACACCTTC	CASSIGLNYGYTF
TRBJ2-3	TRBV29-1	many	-	TGCAGCGCCAGTAAAGATACGCAGTATTTT	CSASKDTQYF
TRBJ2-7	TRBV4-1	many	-	TGCGCCAGCAGCCAAGATATGGTGGCAGCCTACGAGTGGCAGTACTTC	CASSQDMVAAYEWQYF
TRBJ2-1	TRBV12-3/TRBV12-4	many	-	TGTGCCAGCAGTTTGGGTGGGGCGGTAAATGAGCAGTTCTTC	CASSLGGAVNEQFF
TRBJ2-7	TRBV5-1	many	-	TGCGCCAGCAGCTTGGTGGGTCCCTACGAGCAGTACTTC	CASSLVGPYEQYF
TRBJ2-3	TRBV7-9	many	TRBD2	TGTGCCAGCAGCTTGAGACTAGCTAGGCCAGATACGCAGTATTTT	CASSLRLARPDTQYF
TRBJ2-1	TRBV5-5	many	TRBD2	TGTGCCAGCAGCTTGGCCGGGGGGGGACCCCGGGACAATGAGCAGTTCTTC	CASSLAGGGPRDNEQFF
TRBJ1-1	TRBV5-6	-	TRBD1	TGTGCCAGCAGCTTGGGACAGGGGATTGAAGCTTTCTTT	CASSLGQGIEAFF
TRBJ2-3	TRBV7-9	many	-	TGTGCCAGCAGCTTAGTAAGGGGCATGGCAGATACGCAGTATTTT	CASSLVRGMADTQYF
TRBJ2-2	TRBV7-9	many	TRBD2	TGTGCCAGCAGCTTTCCTCCGGGACTAGCGAACACCGGGGAGCTGTTTTTT	CASSFPPGLANTGELFF